The 10 T cell receptor beta chains in this list originate from one sample, sequenced in a study of cytotoxic CD8 clonotypes in ibrutinib-treated CLL. Clones were sequenced by immunoSEQ multiplex PCR, and TCRdb holds only the in-frame ones, with some missing. Of 15,000 to 20,000 clones in the sample, under 75% were seen once. Here the sequenced sample was PBMCs, taken after 12 months of ibrutinib treatment. All receptors derive from a human donor with chronic lymphocytic leukemia.

This clone has only a few counts. The chain couples TRBV2 to TRBJ1-1; 9 bases align to TRBD1. Trimming cost V 5 bases and J 5 bases; bases outside gene matches: 3. Germline values: CDR1 SNHLY, CDR2 FYNNEI. This CDR3 is built from 13 residues. CDR3 sequence: CASSPGTGTEAFF. CDR3 in DNA: TGTGCCAGCAGTCCCGGGACAGGGACTGAAGCTTTCTTT.

The chain has TRBV11-3 and TRBJ1-1, with TRBD1 as a possible D gene (5 bases). V lost 5 bases, J lost 6 bases, and 31 bases lay in between. This CDR3 comprises 19 residues. Germline assignment: CDR1 SGHNT and CDR2 YENEEA. The CDR3 sequence: CASSPKIRGPPLMKPEAFF. The CDR3 DNA sequence: TGTGCCAGCAGCCCGAAGATAAGGGGCCCCCCTCTTATGAAGCCTGAAGCTTTCTTT.

The chain joins TRBV6-5 to TRBJ1-5; TRBD1 is a possible D gene (5 bases). Deletions cut 0 bases from V and 2 bases from J, with 8 bases between. Germline CDR1 reads MNHEY; CDR2 reads SVGAGI. There are 15 residues in the CDR3. Here the CDR3 reads CASSYSGGGNQPQHF. In nucleotides, the CDR3 is TGTGCCAGCAGTTACTCTGGGGGTGGCAATCAGCCCCAGCATTTT.

The chain uses TRBV9 and TRBJ1-1; D possibly corresponds to TRBD1 (5 bases). Between the trimmed V and J ends, which lost 4 bases and 4 bases, there was a span of 23 bases. This CDR3 contains 17 residues. The germline CDR1 and CDR2 sequences are SGDLS and YYNGEE. Here the CDR3 reads CASSSSHRFLQATEAFF. The CDR3 DNA follows: TGTGCCAGCAGCTCCTCCCACAGGTTCTTGCAGGCCACTGAAGCTTTCTTT. The full variable domain, completed using reference TRBV9 and TRBJ1-1, is DSGVTQTPKHLITATGQRVTLRCSPRSGDLSVYWYQQSLDQGLQFLIQYYNGEERAKGNILERFSAQQFPDLHSELNLSSLELGDSALYFCASSSSHRFLQATEAFFGQGTRLTVV.

This clone came up a few times. V gene TRBV14 combines with J gene TRBJ1-1; unclear D gene. The CDR3 has 11 residues. Germline assignment: CDR1 SGHDN and CDR2 FVKESK. Trimming took 2 bases from V and 7 from J, leaving 5 bases between them. For the CDR3, the DNA is TGTGCCAGCAGCCAACGACATGAAGCTTTCTTT. Protein product: CASSQRHEAFF.

This clone was seen a few times. The chain employs TRBV28 and TRBJ1-2; D may be TRBD1 (6 bases). There are 16 residues in the CDR3. Between the trimmed V and J ends, which lost 6 bases and 2 bases, there was a span of 19 bases. In germline, CDR1 is MDHEN, CDR2 SYDVKM. The CDR3 nucleotides are TGTGCCAGCAGAACCCCTCGACAGGTACTGAACTATGGCTACACCTTC. It is translated as CASRTPRQVLNYGYTF.

CDR3 amino acids: CASSLDRFQETQYF. For the CDR3, the DNA is TGTGCCAGCAGCTTGGACAGGTTCCAAGAGACCCAGTACTTC. The J gene is TRBJ2-5, the V gene TRBV11-1; TRBD1 matches at 7 bases. The CDR3 totals 14 residues. Germline CDR1 reads SGHAT; CDR2 reads FQDESV (reference sequence). V gave up 3 bases and J gave up 1 base; unmatched junction bases: 2. Supplemented by reference TRBV11-1 and TRBJ2-5, the full variable domain reads EAEVAQSPRYKITEKSQAVAFWCDPISGHATLYWYRQILGQGPELLVQFQDESVVDDSQLPKDRFSAERLKGVDSTLKIQPAELGDSAMYLCASSLDRFQETQYFGPGTRLLVL.

This clone has a handful of counts. The chain combines TRBV4-2 with TRBJ1-2, with D unclear. The length of the CDR3 is 13 residues. Germline V gene lookup returns CDR1 LGHNA and CDR2 YNFKEQ. The ends were cut back, 0 bases at V and 8 bases at J, with 10 bases in the middle. DNA of the CDR3: TGTGCCAGCAGCCAAGAACGGAGTGGCGGCTACACCTTC. This gives the protein CASSQERSGGYTF.

A few counts support this clone. The V gene is TRBV7-9, the J gene TRBJ1-1, with unresolved D. Germline-derived CDR1 and CDR2 are SEHNR and FQNEAQ (reference sequence). CDR3 size: 15 residues. Between the trimmed V and J ends, which lost 10 bases and 3 bases, there was a span of 21 bases. The CDR3 loop is CANQAAPPGDTEAFF. CDR3 sequence (DNA): TGTGCCAACCAAGCAGCTCCCCCCGGGGACACTGAAGCTTTCTTT.

This clone was counted a few times. Here the CDR3 DNA reads TGTGCCAGCAGGGACACAAGTCTTAATCAGCCCCAGCATTTT. Translating it yields CASRDTSLNQPQHF. The V gene is TRBV2, the J gene TRBJ1-5, with D maybe TRBD1 (5 bases). Trimming cost V 6 bases and J 4 bases, with 13 bases left between them. The CDR3 is 14 residues long. Germline assignment: CDR1 SNHLY and CDR2 FYNNEI.